This T cell receptor (beta chain) emerged from a study of Graves' ophthalmopathy and Graves' hyperthyroidism (dated by TCRdb to the late 2010s). About the investigation overall: Peripheral blood was collected at initial diagnosis, prior to any treatment. The study used signatures of the TCR beta repertoire to tell Graves' ophthalmopathy apart from Graves' hyperthyroidism and to predict which patients would progress to ophthalmopathy. In total, 120 to 150 blood samples were TCR-sequenced: roughly 45 ophthalmopathy, approximately 80 hyperthyroidism and 17 hyperthyroidism-to-ophthalmopathy patients. To explore V-J signatures distinguishing ophthalmopathy from hyperthyroidism, a discovery set of under 110 patients (around 44 ophthalmopathy, about 57 stable hyperthyroidism) was enrolled. The independent validation cohort included roughly 19 hyperthyroidism patients plus 17 patients who later progressed from hyperthyroidism to ophthalmopathy. In over 5 hyperthyroidism patients, the T-cell repertoire of thyroid tissue was compared with the T-cell repertoire of blood. Following sampling, methimazole starting at 30 mg daily was administered to hyperthyroidism patients, and high-dose intravenous methylprednisolone was administered to ophthalmopathy patients.

Points on this clonotype: There is no known antigen for this receptor. No qualities accompany the bases; no much larger clone lies one base away.

For repertoire sequencing, the TCR beta CDR3 regions were amplified from RNA transcripts. The first round was an RT-PCR using HTBI primers with the Qiagen OneStep RT-PCR kit, and this first round was followed by a second-round multiplex PCR, then size selection and purification. Libraries were sequenced paired-end with 100 bp reads on an Illumina HiSeq2000. Per the authors' processing: Reads were processed with SOAPnuke, discarding reads with adapters, uncalled bases, mean Phred below 15, or no exact constant-primer or identifier match. High-quality paired reads were merged with COPE v1.2.5. Unique nucleotide sequences were defined as clonotypes and aligned to IMGT TRB V, D and J references using MiTCR v1.1. Analysis was restricted to V-J combinations with a frequency above 0.0001, which covered roughly 99% of repertoires. A TCR clonal expansion and chaos score per V-J combination was defined as the ratio of F50 clonal expansion to chaos observed in the TCRdist matrix. Welch's t-statistics and random forest were used to reduce features to about a dozen V-J combinations, which were fed into a naive Bayes classifier. The similarity between thyroid and blood repertoires was quantified using the Morisita-Horn index. In TCRdb, the public reads were trimmed at Q25 with fastp and aligned with MiXCR, with productive beta chains retained. Every entry covers one CDR3 protein and lists the most common genes and DNA from its rows. The V and J calls were determined by TCRdb, not by the authors. This sample holds hundreds of thousands of distinct CDR3 sequences; more than 40% were observed only once. 3% to 4% of the sample goes to the ten largest clones.

Study-level results and caveats: No statistical method was used to set the sample size in advance, and the investigators knew which group each participant was assigned to. In validation, the model predicted ophthalmopathy progression with nearly 71% sensitivity and roughly 72% specificity; fewer than 15 predicted patients were CT-confirmed with GO in a median of approximately 6.2 months. In cross-validation, the 13-signature model distinguished ophthalmopathy from stable hyperthyroidism with roughly 90% sensitivity and roughly 81% specificity, and in the test set the corresponding values were approximately 80% and 75%. Most expanded thyroid clonotypes with frequency above 0.001 were also detected in blood, suggesting blood repertoires may reflect the thyroid immune response.

The ophthalmopathy patients had moderately to severely active disease, with a Clinical Activity Score of 3 or higher, a NOSPECS grade of 4 or higher, and a disease duration of less than 3 months. Patients with other autoimmune diseases, uncontrolled infections, pregnancy or lactation were excluded from the study. Diagnosis relied on clinical symptoms, serum thyroxine, TRAb, thyroid ultrasound and orbital computed tomography. PBMCs were isolated from about 9.2 ml of fresh peripheral blood by Ficoll-Paque density gradient centrifugation. Total RNA was extracted using Trizol reagent, and RNA quality was checked on an Agilent 2100 Bioanalyzer. A distance of 4 bases separates the germline ends of V and J, which lose 7 bases and 2 bases respectively. Its CDR3 holds 11 amino acids, cysteine through phenylalanine. Kept here is only the CDR3 DNA, which spans 33 bases and is read in frame from base 1.

This receptor was identified in an adult man with Graves' ophthalmopathy. The specimen sequenced was peripheral blood. The chain is assembled from TRBV12-3 or TRBV12-4 and TRBJ2-3, with no confidently assigned D gene. The sequenced DNA is TGTGCCAGCACCCTCACAGATACGCAGTATTTT. Its coded protein is CASTLTDTQYF.